This T cell receptor beta chain was observed in a study of blood T cell repertoires in COVID-19. Whole-study context: COVID-19 samples from acute and convalescent phases originated in the United States, Italy and Spain. The cDNA or gDNA used as material had been derived from T cells, B-cell-depleted T cells, or PBMCs.

Here immunoSEQ multiplex PCR was the method, and the copy in TCRdb shows in-frame clones only, minus some. Here the sample spans 170,000 or so clones, 75% to 90% being singletons. In its sample, this clone was seen many times. The sequenced sample consisted of peripheral blood. This clonotype was sampled from a woman aged 40 to 55 with COVID-19, enrolled during active disease.

CDR3 nucleotides: TGTGCCAGTAGCCCAACAGGGGTCAATGGCTACACCTTC. This gives the protein CASSPTGVNGYTF. The genes are TRBV19 and TRBJ1-2, with 7 bases aligning to TRBD1. From germline, CDR1 is LNHDA and CDR2 SQIVND (reference sequence). The ends lost 6 bases at V and 6 bases at J; junction bases unmatched: 7. The CDR3 has 13 amino acids.